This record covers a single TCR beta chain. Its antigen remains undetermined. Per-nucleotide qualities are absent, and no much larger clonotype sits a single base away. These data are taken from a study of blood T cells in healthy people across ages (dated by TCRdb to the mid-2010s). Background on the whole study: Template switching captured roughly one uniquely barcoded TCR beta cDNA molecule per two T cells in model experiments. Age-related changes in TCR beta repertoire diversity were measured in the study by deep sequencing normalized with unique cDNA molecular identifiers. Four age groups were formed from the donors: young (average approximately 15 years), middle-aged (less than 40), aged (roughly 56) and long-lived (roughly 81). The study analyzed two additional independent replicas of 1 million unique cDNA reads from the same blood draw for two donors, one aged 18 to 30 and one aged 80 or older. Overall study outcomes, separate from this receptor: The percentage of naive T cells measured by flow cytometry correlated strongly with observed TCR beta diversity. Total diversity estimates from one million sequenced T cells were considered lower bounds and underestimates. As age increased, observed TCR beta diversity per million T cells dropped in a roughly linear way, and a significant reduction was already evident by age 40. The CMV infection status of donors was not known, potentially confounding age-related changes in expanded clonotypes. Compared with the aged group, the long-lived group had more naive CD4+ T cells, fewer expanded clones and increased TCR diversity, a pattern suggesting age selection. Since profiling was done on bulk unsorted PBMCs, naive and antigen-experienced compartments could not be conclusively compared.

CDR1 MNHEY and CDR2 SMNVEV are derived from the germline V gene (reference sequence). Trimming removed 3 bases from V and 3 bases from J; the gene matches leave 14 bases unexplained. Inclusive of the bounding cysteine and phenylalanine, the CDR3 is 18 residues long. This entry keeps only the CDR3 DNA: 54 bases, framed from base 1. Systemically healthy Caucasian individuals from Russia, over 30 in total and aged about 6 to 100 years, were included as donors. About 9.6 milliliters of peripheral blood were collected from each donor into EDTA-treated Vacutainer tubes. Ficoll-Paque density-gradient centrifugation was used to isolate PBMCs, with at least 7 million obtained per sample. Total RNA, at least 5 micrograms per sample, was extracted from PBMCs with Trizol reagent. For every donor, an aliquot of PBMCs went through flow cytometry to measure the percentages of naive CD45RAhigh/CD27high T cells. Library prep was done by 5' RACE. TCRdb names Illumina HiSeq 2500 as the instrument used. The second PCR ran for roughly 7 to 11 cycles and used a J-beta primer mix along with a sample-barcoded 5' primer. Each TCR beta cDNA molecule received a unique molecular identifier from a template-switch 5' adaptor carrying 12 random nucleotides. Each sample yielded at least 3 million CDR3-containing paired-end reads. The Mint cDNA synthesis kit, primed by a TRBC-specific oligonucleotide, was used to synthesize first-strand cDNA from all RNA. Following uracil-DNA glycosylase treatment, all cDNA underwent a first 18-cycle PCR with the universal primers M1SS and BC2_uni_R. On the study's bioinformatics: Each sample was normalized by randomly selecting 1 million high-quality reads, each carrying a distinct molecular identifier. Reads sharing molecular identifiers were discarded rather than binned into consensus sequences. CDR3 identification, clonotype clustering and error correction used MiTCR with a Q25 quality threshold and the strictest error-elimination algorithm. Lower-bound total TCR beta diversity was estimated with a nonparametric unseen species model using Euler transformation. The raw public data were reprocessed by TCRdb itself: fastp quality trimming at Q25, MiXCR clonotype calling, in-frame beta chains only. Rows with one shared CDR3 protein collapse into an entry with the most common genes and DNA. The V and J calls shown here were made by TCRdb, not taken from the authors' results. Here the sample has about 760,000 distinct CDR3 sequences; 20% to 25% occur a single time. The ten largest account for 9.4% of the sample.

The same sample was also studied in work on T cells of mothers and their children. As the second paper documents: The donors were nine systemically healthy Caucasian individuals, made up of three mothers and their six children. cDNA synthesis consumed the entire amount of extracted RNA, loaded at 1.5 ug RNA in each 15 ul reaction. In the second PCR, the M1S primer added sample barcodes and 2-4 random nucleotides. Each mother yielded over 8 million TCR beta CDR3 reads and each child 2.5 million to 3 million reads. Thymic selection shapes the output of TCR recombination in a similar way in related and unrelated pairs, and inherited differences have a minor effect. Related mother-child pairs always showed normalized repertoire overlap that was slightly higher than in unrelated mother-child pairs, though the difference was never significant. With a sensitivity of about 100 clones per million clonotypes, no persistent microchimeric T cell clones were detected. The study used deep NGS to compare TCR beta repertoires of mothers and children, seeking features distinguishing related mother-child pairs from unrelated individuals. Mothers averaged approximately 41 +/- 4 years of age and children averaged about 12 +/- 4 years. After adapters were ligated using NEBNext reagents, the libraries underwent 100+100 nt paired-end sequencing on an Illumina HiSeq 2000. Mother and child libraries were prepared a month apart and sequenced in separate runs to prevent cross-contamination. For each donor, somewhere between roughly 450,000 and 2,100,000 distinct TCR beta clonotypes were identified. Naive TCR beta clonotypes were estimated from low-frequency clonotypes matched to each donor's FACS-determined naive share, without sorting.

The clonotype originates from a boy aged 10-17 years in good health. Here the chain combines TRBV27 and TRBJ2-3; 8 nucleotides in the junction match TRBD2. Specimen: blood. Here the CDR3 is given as CASSFLFSGGGGTDTQYF. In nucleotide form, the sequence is TGTGCCAGCAGTTTCCTATTTTCGGGAGGGGGTGGAACAGATACGCAGTATTTT.